Presented here are 17 T cell receptor beta chains from one specimen sequenced in a study of blood T cell repertoires in COVID-19. Some clones are missing from TCRdb's copy, which holds only in-frame ones; the method was immunoSEQ multiplex PCR. The table has under 450,000 clones, 75% to 90% seen once. The sample was peripheral blood. Receptors were obtained from a woman in her thirties or forties with COVID-19, enrolled during active disease.

This chain joins TRBV2 and TRBJ2-3; tentative D call: TRBD1 (7 bases). The V gene's germline CDR1 is SNHLY and CDR2 FYNNEI. The CDR3 is 15 amino acids. V dropped 5 bases and J dropped 2 bases, with 14 bases sitting between them. CDR3: CASSRDREVTDTQYF. CDR3 DNA: TGTGCCAGCAGTAGAGACAGGGAGGTCACAGATACGCAGTATTTT.

A few counts support this clone. The same CDR3 arises from other DNA sequences in this sample as well. The V and J genes are TRBV6-2 or TRBV6-3 and TRBJ1-2; TRBD1 matches at 7 bases. Germline CDR1 reads MNHEY; CDR2 reads SVGEGT. The V segment lost 2 bases and the J segment 8 bases; nucleotides outside the gene matches: 2. This CDR3 is built from 12 residues. CDR3 in amino acids: CASSYPQGGYTF. The CDR3 DNA is TGTGCCAGCAGTTACCCACAGGGGGGCTACACCTTC.

This rearrangement joins TRBV15 to TRBJ1-5, with D hard to call. V lost 4 bases and J 3 bases, leaving 4 bases between the germline ends. The CDR3 covers 12 residues. Germline lookup yields CDR1 LNHNV and CDR2 YYDKDF (reference sequence). CDR3 coding DNA: TGTGCCACCAGCATATTCAATCAGCCCCAGCATTTT. This encodes CATSIFNQPQHF.

The chain combines TRBV5-1 with TRBJ2-1; 9 positions match TRBD1. The V gene end was trimmed by 2 bases and the J gene end by 10 bases; junction bases not matched to a gene: 10. The CDR3 covers 15 residues. The germline CDR1 and CDR2 sequences are SGHRS and YFSETQ. The CDR3 nucleotides are TGCGCCAGCAGCTTTAACAGGGGGCGGCAGGGCGAGCAGTTCTTC. Amino acids: CASSFNRGRQGEQFF.

The V call is TRBV27, the J call TRBJ2-1, with 13 bases that match TRBD2. V trimming: 5 bases; J trimming: 5 bases; junction bases outside the gene matches: 6. The CDR3 is 16 amino acids. The germline gives CDR1 MNHEY, CDR2 SMNVEV (reference sequence). The CDR3 is CASSRRGTSGNNEQFF. The CDR3, as DNA: TGTGCCAGCAGTCGACGCGGGACTAGCGGGAACAATGAGCAGTTCTTC.

This clone has a single count. The chain employs TRBV7-9 and TRBJ1-3; D is unresolved. CDR1 and CDR2 from the germline V gene are SEHNR and FQNEAQ (reference sequence). V lost 4 bases, J lost 0 bases, and 7 bases lay in between. CDR3 length equals 14 residues. CDR3 nucleotide sequence: TGTGCCAGCAGCTCAGATCGCTCTGGAAACACCATATATTTT. This sequence encodes CASSSDRSGNTIYF.

The V call is TRBV18, the J call TRBJ2-7, with a possible D match to TRBD2 (5 bases). The CDR3 length is 15 residues. Trimming took 6 bases from V and 0 from J, leaving 15 bases between them. Germline CDR1 KGHSH, CDR2 LQKENI. DNA for the CDR3: TGTGCCAGCTCCCCTTCGGGGTTGAGCTCCTACGAGCAGTACTTC. This encodes CASSPSGLSSYEQYF.

The chain employs TRBV6-5 and TRBJ2-5, with 7 bases lining up with TRBD1. CDR1 is MNHEY, CDR2 SVGAGI, per germline. The CDR3 spans 15 residues. The V segment lost 6 bases and the J segment 1 base; nucleotides outside the gene matches: 8. The CDR3 region is CASRIQGKAQETQYF. The DNA for the CDR3 is TGTGCCAGCAGAATACAGGGGAAGGCCCAAGAGACCCAGTACTTC.

This chain uses TRBV7-2 with TRBJ1-1; D is ambiguous. The CDR3 has 13 residues. V was cut by 2 bases and J by 7 bases, with 11 bases left in between. Germline V gives CDR1 SGHTA, CDR2 FQGNSA. This CDR3 reads CASSLSVSVEAFF. CDR3 bases: TGTGCCAGCAGCTTATCGGTTTCGGTTGAAGCTTTCTTT.

The chain employs TRBV9 and TRBJ1-3; a weak D match, TRBD1 (6 bases). The CDR3 is 17 residues long. With 3 bases removed from V and 1 base from J, the gap between germline ends came to 17 bases. The germline V gene has CDR1 SGDLS and CDR2 YYNGEE. CDR3 nucleotide sequence: TGTGCCAGCAGCGCCCAGCTTACAGGGTTTTCTGGAAACACCATATATTTT. The encoded protein is CASSAQLTGFSGNTIYF.

The chain joins TRBV6-2 or TRBV6-3 to TRBJ2-2; TRBD1 is a possible D gene (5 bases). Trimming shortened V by 5 bases and J by 1 base, and 11 bases separated the two germline ends. The CDR3 spans 15 residues. The V gene's germline CDR1 is MNHEY and CDR2 SVGEGT. The CDR3 DNA reads TGTGCCAGCAGTAACCAGGGAAGGAACACCGGGGAGCTGTTTTTT. Protein: CASSNQGRNTGELFF.

The chain joins TRBV29-1 to TRBJ2-1; 8 bases line up with TRBD1. This CDR3 region has 13 residues. V shed 3 bases and J 11 bases; nucleotides not matched to a gene: 9. Germline lookup yields CDR1 SQVTM and CDR2 ANQGSEA. In nucleotides, the CDR3 is TGCAGCGTTGATGTCAGGGGGCGCCTACAGCAGTTCTTC. Encoded protein: CSVDVRGRLQQFF.

The chain recombines TRBV5-1 with TRBJ2-3; D not certain. The CDR3 sequence is 13 residues long. Trimming left V 2 bases short and J 3 bases short, with 7 bases between. Germline CDR1 and CDR2: SGHRS and YFSETQ. The CDR3 DNA reads TGCGCCAGCAGCTTAAGAGCTACAGATACGCAGTATTTT. It codes for CASSLRATDTQYF.

The chain is built from TRBV29-1 and TRBJ1-1; 9 nucleotides agree with TRBD1. Germline CDR1 reads SQVTM; CDR2 reads ANQGSEA. V dropped 3 bases and J dropped 10; count of bases not matched to a gene: 21. The CDR3 contains 17 residues. DNA for the CDR3: TGCAGCGTTGAGGGTAGGACAGGGGCCCCGAGGGAGGGGCGAGCTTTCTTT. It codes for CSVEGRTGAPREGRAFF.

This chain uses TRBV5-1 with TRBJ2-7; D gene uncertain. In germline, CDR1 is SGHRS, CDR2 YFSETQ. The CDR3 has 15 amino acids. Trimming left V 4 bases short and J 4 bases short, with 18 bases between. In DNA, the CDR3 is TGCGCCAGCAGCGATCATCGAGATGAGTCTTACGAGCAGTACTTC. Translation: CASSDHRDESYEQYF.

V is TRBV7-9 and J is TRBJ1-2; unclear D gene. The CDR3 spans 13 residues. Germline values: CDR1 SEHNR, CDR2 FQNEAQ (reference sequence). Trimming left V 3 bases short and J 4 bases short, with 9 bases between. CDR3 sequence reads: CASSFSLRYGYTF. As DNA, the CDR3 is TGTGCCAGCAGCTTTTCCCTTCGCTATGGCTACACCTTC.

The chain combines TRBV3-1 (or the pseudogene TRBV3-2) with TRBJ2-1, with TRBD2 matching over 8 bases. This CDR3 is built from 19 residues. The V and J ends lost 7 bases and 0 bases, in that order; junction bases with no gene match: 17. Germline lookup yields CDR1 LGHDT and CDR2 YNNKEL (reference sequence). The CDR3 here is CASTPKRFQRESSYNEQFF. The CDR3, as DNA: TGTGCCAGCACCCCTAAACGTTTTCAGCGGGAGAGCTCCTACAATGAGCAGTTCTTC.